The 19 T cell receptor beta chains listed next were all sequenced from one sample in a study of blood T cell repertoires in COVID-19 (TCRdb year 2020). Receptor amplification or capture employed the immunoSEQ multiplex PCR assay. TCRdb re-hosts the immuneACCESS table, in-frame sequences only. Its copies lack some clones; in the studies checked, an unresolved V gene accounts for under half of them, and the cause for the rest is not known. This sample has hundreds of thousands of clones in its table, and roughly 87% of those were observed once. 2.5% to 3% of the sample is held by the ten biggest clonotypes. The sequenced sample was PBMCs or T cells enriched from blood (not recorded which). The receptor set was obtained from a woman aged 30 to 39 with acute COVID-19.

The rearrangement links TRBV7-2 to TRBJ2-7; D might be TRBD1 (7 bases). The V end lost 5 bases, the J end lost 5 bases, and 22 bases lay between the germline ends. The CDR3 is made up of 16 amino acids. Germline V lookup: CDR1 SGHTA, CDR2 FQGNSA. The CDR3 coding sequence is TGTGCCAGCAGCCCGCGCCCAGGGGGGAGACCTGACGAGCAGTACTTC. Translated, it gives CASSPRPGGRPDEQYF.

The V call is TRBV25-1, the J call TRBJ1-2; D is perhaps TRBD1 (6 bases). This CDR3 spans 13 amino acids. Trimming cost V 6 bases and J 7 bases, with 15 bases left between them. Germline CDR1 reads MGHDK; CDR2 reads SYGVNS. The CDR3 protein is CASRQGSGSGYTF. CDR3 nucleotide sequence: TGTGCCAGCAGACAGGGATCGGGTTCTGGCTACACCTTC.

This chain joins TRBV29-1 and TRBJ1-2; TRBD1 matches 11 bases. There are 13 residues in the CDR3. V was clipped by 4 bases and J by 5 bases; unmatched bases: 3. CDR1 SQVTM and CDR2 ANQGSEA come from the germline V gene. The CDR3 sequence: CSVGTGGEYGYTF. The CDR3, as DNA: TGCAGCGTTGGGACAGGGGGCGAATATGGCTACACCTTC.

J is TRBJ2-5 and V is TRBV6-2 or TRBV6-3, with TRBD2 matching over 10 bases. CDR3 length: 15 residues. Germline trimming cut 5 bases from V and 5 bases from J; bases unmatched to any gene: 8. CDR1 MNHEY and CDR2 SVGEGT come from the germline V gene. The CDR3 loop is CASSTERGGVETQYF. The CDR3, as DNA: TGTGCCAGCAGTACCGAGCGGGGGGGCGTTGAGACCCAGTACTTC.

This chain joins TRBV20-1 and TRBJ1-2; no firm D call. CDR3 length: 14 residues. Germline V gene data show CDR1 as DFQATT and CDR2 as SNEGSKA (reference sequence). V lost 3 bases to trimming and J lost 1 base, with 12 bases between them. The CDR3 DNA reads as TGCAGTGCTAGTTTCTCCGGGGATAACTATGGCTACACCTTC. Amino acids: CSASFSGDNYGYTF.

V and J are TRBV19 and TRBJ1-1, with 8 bases identical to TRBD1. The CDR3 is made up of 13 amino acids. V gave up 7 bases and J gave up 4 bases; unmatched junction bases: 5. Germline V gene lookup returns CDR1 LNHDA and CDR2 SQIVND (reference sequence). CDR3 residues: CASTATGVTEAFF. The CDR3 coding sequence is TGTGCCAGTACTGCGACAGGGGTCACTGAAGCTTTCTTT.

The rearrangement links TRBV10-3 to TRBJ1-2; TRBD1 might be the D (5 bases). V was clipped by 4 bases and J by 8 bases, with 17 bases between them. This CDR3 is built from 14 residues. In germline, CDR1 is ENHRY, CDR2 SYGVKD. The CDR3 nucleotides are TGTGCCATCAGTGGCCCGGGACTGGGGAGCGGCTACACCTTC. Translating it yields CAISGPGLGSGYTF.

V and J are TRBV7-2 and TRBJ2-7, with 7 bases fitting TRBD1. V trimming: 6 bases; J trimming: 3 bases; junction bases outside the gene matches: 5. The germline V gene has CDR1 SGHTA and CDR2 FQGNSA. This CDR3 has 13 residues. The CDR3 protein is CASSPGTDYEQYF. CDR3 in DNA: TGTGCCAGCAGTCCCGGGACAGACTACGAGCAGTACTTC.

The chain combines TRBV20-1 with TRBJ1-6; 7 positions agree with TRBD1. V gave up 3 bases and J gave up 4 bases; unmatched junction bases: 6. CDR3 length: 15 residues. In germline, CDR1 is DFQATT, CDR2 SNEGSKA (reference sequence). The CDR3 sequence: CSASTGDLYNSPLHF. The CDR3, as DNA: TGCAGTGCTAGTACAGGGGATCTGTATAATTCACCCCTCCACTTT.

The chain is built from TRBV11-2 and TRBJ2-7; the match to TRBD1 covers 7 bases. The CDR3 extends over 15 amino acids. V dropped 7 bases and J dropped 0; count of bases not matched to a gene: 9. Per the germline V gene, CDR1 is SGHAT and CDR2 is FQNNGV. The chain's CDR3 is CASTLPQGVSYEQYF. The CDR3 nucleotides read TGTGCCAGCACCCTTCCCCAGGGGGTCTCCTACGAGCAGTACTTC.

V gene TRBV5-1 combines with J gene TRBJ2-7; TRBD1 matches at 7 bases. The CDR3 extends over 14 amino acids. Unmatched junction bases numbered 10, after V lost 4 bases and J lost 6 bases. Germline loops: CDR1 SGHRS, CDR2 YFSETQ. CDR3 sequence (DNA): TGCGCCAGCAGCGCCGGGACAGAAGGGTCCGAGCAGTACTTC. Translated: CASSAGTEGSEQYF.

The chain has TRBV7-2 and TRBJ2-7, with D possibly matching TRBD2 (5 bases). The CDR3 runs to 13 residues. V was trimmed by 5 bases and J by 0 bases, leaving 8 bases between them. CDR1 and CDR2 from the germline V gene are SGHTA and FQGNSA. CDR3 loop: CASSGTSSYEQYF. In nucleotides, the CDR3 is TGTGCCAGCAGCGGAACTAGCTCCTACGAGCAGTACTTC.

The genes are TRBV4-3 and TRBJ2-1; 9 nucleotides line up with TRBD2. CDR3 length: 18 residues. With 1 base clipped from V and 7 bases from J, the junction kept 14 bases outside the gene matches. Germline V gene lookup returns CDR1 LGHNA and CDR2 YSLEER. CDR3 in amino acids: CASSQAPGGGVLGNEQFF. The CDR3 region has the DNA TGCGCCAGCAGCCAAGCCCCCGGCGGGGGGGTTCTTGGGAATGAGCAGTTCTTC.

The rearrangement uses TRBV18 and TRBJ2-7; perhaps TRBD1 as D (5 bases). Germline V lookup: CDR1 KGHSH, CDR2 LQKENI. The CDR3 runs 14 residues. The V and J ends lost 6 bases and 2 bases respectively, with 14 bases between them. CDR3 nucleotides: TGTGCCAGCTCCCACGAGACAGTTACCTACGAGCAGTACTTC. Translation gives CASSHETVTYEQYF.

V and J are TRBV27 and TRBJ1-4; TRBD1 aligns across 8 bases. The ends lost 5 bases at V and 8 bases at J; junction bases unmatched: 10. The CDR3 spans 15 residues. Per the germline V gene, CDR1 is MNHEY and CDR2 is SMNVEV (reference sequence). The CDR3 is CASSTLDRAPEKLFF. The CDR3, as DNA: TGTGCCAGCAGTACGTTGGACAGGGCCCCCGAAAAACTGTTTTTT.

The chain recombines TRBV6-2 or TRBV6-3 with TRBJ2-5; maybe TRBD1 (7 bases). CDR1 and CDR2 from the germline V gene are MNHEY and SVGEGT. V lost 6 bases, J lost 4 bases, and 15 bases lay in between. CDR3 length: 14 amino acids. The CDR3 DNA reads as TGTGCCAGCAGCCCCAGGGGGAGGACAGAGACCCAGTACTTC. The encoded protein is CASSPRGRTETQYF.

The rearrangement links TRBV7-9 to TRBJ2-3, with TRBD2 as a possible D gene (5 bases). Trimming cost V 5 bases and J 6 bases, with 15 bases left between them. CDR3 length: 14 amino acids. Germline V lookup: CDR1 SEHNR, CDR2 FQNEAQ (reference sequence). The DNA of the CDR3 is TGTGCCAGCAGCCCCATTATAGCGACTGATACGCAGTATTTT. Amino acid sequence: CASSPIIATDTQYF. Variable domain in full (rest from reference TRBV7-9 and TRBJ2-3): DTGVSQNPRHKITKRGQNVTFRCDPISEHNRLYWYRQTLGQGPEFLTYFQNEAQLEKSRLLSDRFSAERPKGSFSTLEIQRTEQGDSAMYLCASSPIIATDTQYFGPGTRLTVL.

The chain combines TRBV12-3 or TRBV12-4 with TRBJ2-7, with a tentative D call TRBD2 (5 bases). V lost 5 bases, J lost 1 base, and 9 bases lay in between. This CDR3 is 13 amino acids long. The CDR3, as DNA: TGTGCCAGCAGTCCAACTAGATCCTACGAGCAGTACTTC. It yields the protein CASSPTRSYEQYF.

The chain uses TRBV19 and TRBJ1-1, with TRBD1 matching 9 bases. Germline V CDR1 and CDR2: LNHDA, SQIVND (reference sequence). Germline trimming cut 1 base from V and 9 bases from J; bases unmatched to any gene: 3. This CDR3 has 13 residues. CDR3 residues: CASSIGGTGKAFF. DNA of the CDR3: TGTGCCAGTAGTATAGGAGGGACAGGGAAAGCTTTCTTT.